A single sample is the source of the 19 T cell receptor beta chains below, sequenced in a study of shared clonotypes between healthy human individuals. Measured with immunoSEQ multiplex PCR; TCRdb has only the in-frame clones, and not every one. This sample has a few million clones; 80% to 95% occur once, and the top ten carry approximately 0.41%. Sequenced material: naive CD4+ T cells from PBMCs. Subset denoted: CD45RA+ positively selected. These TCRs come from a man between 18 and 35 years old in good health. Some clones in this sample may be carry-over from other donors' samples.

V gene TRBV5-1 combines with J gene TRBJ2-7; 8 positions agree with TRBD1. Trimming cost V 0 bases and J 2 bases; bases outside gene matches: 4. There are 15 residues in the CDR3. Germline assignment: CDR1 SGHRS and CDR2 YFSETQ. CDR3 bases: TGCGCCAGCAGCTTGGTCGCGGGACAGGCCTACGAGCAGTACTTC. Translation: CASSLVAGQAYEQYF.

The chain is built from TRBV11-2 and TRBJ2-4; D could derive from TRBD1 or TRBD2 (5 bases each). V lost 3 bases and J lost 8, with 14 bases in between. This CDR3 is built from 14 residues. Per germline, CDR1 SGHAT and CDR2 FQNNGV. Written as DNA, the CDR3 is TGTGCCAGCAGCTTGGGACCCCTTCGGGACATTCAGTACTTC. Its protein product is CASSLGPLRDIQYF.

The gene calls are TRBV5-1 and TRBJ2-3; tentative D call: TRBD1 (6 bases). The CDR3 totals 14 residues. The V gene lost 1 base and the J gene lost 4 bases, with 10 bases spanning the gap. Germline V gene sequence: CDR1 SGHRS, CDR2 YFSETQ. Here the CDR3 reads CASSLTGTADTQYF. Written as DNA, the CDR3 is TGCGCCAGCAGCTTGACAGGGACGGCAGATACGCAGTATTTT.

V and J are TRBV5-1 and TRBJ2-7; 8 bases are a match to TRBD2. Germline values: CDR1 SGHRS, CDR2 YFSETQ. The CDR3 loop spans 15 amino acids. With 4 bases clipped from V and 6 bases from J, the junction kept 12 bases outside the gene matches. This CDR3 reads CASSPQPGLGSEQYF. Here the CDR3 DNA reads TGCGCCAGCAGCCCTCAACCGGGACTAGGGAGCGAGCAGTACTTC.

Notes on this clone: The same CDR3 also results from other DNA sequences found in this sample. The CDR3 loop reads CASSLDRSNQPQHF. In DNA, the CDR3 is TGTGCCAGCAGCCTCGACAGGAGCAATCAGCCCCAGCATTTT. This chain connects TRBV7-9 to TRBJ1-5; D is perhaps TRBD1 (6 bases). The V end was cut by 5 bases, the J end by 1 base, with 9 bases between. CDR1 is SEHNR, CDR2 FQNEAQ, per germline (reference sequence). The CDR3 has 14 amino acids.

The rearrangement joins TRBV19 to TRBJ1-1, with D tentatively TRBD1 (6 bases). The V gene lost 0 bases and the J gene lost 2 bases, with 16 bases spanning the gap. Per germline, CDR1 LNHDA and CDR2 SQIVND (reference sequence). CDR3 length: 17 amino acids. The CDR3 sequence is CASSIDLGRTANTEAFF. The CDR3 DNA reads as TGTGCCAGTAGTATAGATCTCGGTCGGACAGCTAACACTGAAGCTTTCTTT.

The chain couples TRBV6-6 to TRBJ2-7; D uncertain. From germline, CDR1 is MNHNY and CDR2 SVGAGI (reference sequence). V dropped 5 bases and J dropped 2 bases, with 16 bases sitting between them. This CDR3 comprises 15 residues. The CDR3: CASSPPVTRPYEQYF. CDR3 nucleotides: TGTGCCAGCAGTCCCCCCGTTACTCGCCCCTACGAGCAGTACTTC.

This rearrangement joins TRBV6-5 to TRBJ2-1, with 10 bases lining up with TRBD2. This CDR3 has 13 amino acids. J lost 3 bases, V lost 8 bases, and 1 base had no gene match. Germline CDR1 MNHEY, CDR2 SVGAGI. CDR3: CASGLADYNEQFF. The CDR3, as DNA: TGTGCCAGCGGACTAGCGGACTACAATGAGCAGTTCTTC.

The chain employs TRBV19 and TRBJ1-1; no clear D. The CDR3 extends over 16 amino acids. Germline V gene data show CDR1 as LNHDA and CDR2 as SQIVND (reference sequence). Deletions cut 1 base from V and 0 bases from J, with 12 bases between. DNA for the CDR3: TGTGCCAGTAGTATAGGTGGAGGGCTGATGAACACTGAAGCTTTCTTT. This sequence encodes CASSIGGGLMNTEAFF.

The V gene is TRBV5-1, the J gene TRBJ1-4; 8 bases match TRBD1. The junction had 2 bases not matched to a gene; V was cut back by 4 bases and J by 3 bases. CDR3 length: 14 residues. Germline CDR1 and CDR2: SGHRS and YFSETQ. The CDR3 sequence is CASSRTGSNEKLFF. CDR3 DNA: TGCGCCAGCAGCCGGACAGGGTCTAATGAAAAACTGTTTTTT.

The chain employs TRBV6-6 and TRBJ2-7; maybe TRBD2 (6 bases). The CDR3 loop spans 15 amino acids. Germline values: CDR1 MNHNY, CDR2 SVGAGI (reference sequence). The V gene lost 6 bases and the J gene lost 3 bases, with 18 bases spanning the gap. CDR3 nucleotides: TGTGCCAGCAGCCCTGCCGGACTACCGATCTACGAGCAGTACTTC. Translated, it gives CASSPAGLPIYEQYF.

The chain uses TRBV29-1 and TRBJ1-2; 7 bases fit TRBD1. Germline CDR1 and CDR2: SQVTM and ANQGSEA. The CDR3 length is 12 residues. The V and J ends lost 3 bases and 7 bases, in that order; junction bases with no gene match: 5. The CDR3: CSVDRGNGGYTF. CDR3 nucleotides: TGCAGCGTTGACAGGGGGAACGGTGGCTACACCTTC. Based on the CDR3 plus reference TRBV29-1 and TRBJ1-2, the full variable domain is SAVISQKPSRDICQRGTSLTIQCQVDSQVTMMFWYRQQPGQSLTLIATANQGSEATYESGFVIDKFPISRPNLTFSTLTVSNMSPEDSSIYLCSVDRGNGGYTFGSGTRLTVV.

The V and J genes are TRBV14 and TRBJ2-7, with 9 bases fitting TRBD1. The CDR3 is 14 residues long. Germline CDR1 and CDR2: SGHDN and FVKESK. V was pared by 2 bases and J by 5 bases, with 4 bases of the junction left unmatched. DNA of the CDR3: TGTGCCAGCAGCCAACTTGGGACAGGGAACGAGCAGTACTTC. Residues: CASSQLGTGNEQYF.

CDR3 in DNA: TGTGCCAGCTCCCTAGCAGGATGGGGTTACAATGAGCAGTTCTTC. This encodes CASSLAGWGYNEQFF. The rearrangement joins TRBV18 to TRBJ2-1, with a tentative D call TRBD2 (5 bases). Germline loops: CDR1 KGHSH, CDR2 LQKENI. This CDR3 spans 15 amino acids. The V and J ends lost 6 bases and 4 bases respectively, with 16 bases between them.

The V and J genes are TRBV5-1 and TRBJ1-5; 9 nucleotides line up with TRBD1. Germline V CDR1 and CDR2: SGHRS, YFSETQ. CDR3 length: 17 amino acids. V lost 1 base and J lost 6; bases outside the gene matches: 11. Written as DNA, the CDR3 is TGCGCCAGCAGCTTGTTTTCCCCGGGACAGGGAGTTCAGCCCCAGCATTTT. As protein: CASSLFSPGQGVQPQHF.

The chain links TRBV9 to TRBJ2-5; D assignment may be TRBD1 or TRBD2 (5 bases each). The CDR3 is 14 amino acids. The V end lost 7 bases, the J end lost 4 bases, and 17 bases lay between the germline ends. Germline values: CDR1 SGDLS, CDR2 YYNGEE. The CDR3 region has the DNA TGTGCCAGCCAAAGGGGACCTACCCCAGAGACCCAGTACTTC. Protein: CASQRGPTPETQYF. The whole variable domain, remainder taken from reference TRBV9 and TRBJ2-5, is DSGVTQTPKHLITATGQRVTLRCSPRSGDLSVYWYQQSLDQGLQFLIQYYNGEERAKGNILERFSAQQFPDLHSELNLSSLELGDSALYFCASQRGPTPETQYFGPGTRLLVL.

This chain connects TRBV7-3 to TRBJ2-5; tentatively, D is TRBD2 (5 bases). V was pared by 2 bases and J by 7 bases, with 14 bases between. Germline assignment: CDR1 SGHTA and CDR2 FQGTGA. The CDR3 totals 14 residues. The CDR3 sequence is CASSLGAGSGTQYF. The CDR3 DNA sequence: TGTGCCAGCAGCTTAGGTGCGGGTTCGGGGACCCAGTACTTC. The full variable domain, its missing parts supplied by reference TRBV7-3 and TRBJ2-5, is GAGVSQTPSNKVTEKGKYVELRCDPISGHTALYWYRQSLGQGPEFLIYFQGTGAADDSGLPNDRFFAVRPEGSVSTLKIQRTERGDSAVYLCASSLGAGSGTQYFGPGTRLLVL.

As to this clone: At one end the junction does not follow the germline gene, possibly because of a read error. This chain joins TRBV28 and TRBJ2-1, with 12 bases fitting TRBD2. The CDR3 runs to 12 residues. CDR1 and CDR2 from the germline V gene are MDHEN and SYDVKM. The CDR3 reads CASSSRLAGVIF. CDR3 bases: TGTGCCAGCAGTTCCCGACTAGCGGGAGTGATCTTC.

This clone came up a few times. Other DNA sequences in the sample encode the same CDR3. This sequence joins TRBV11-3 and TRBJ1-3; 9 bases are a match to TRBD1. Germline assignment: CDR1 SGHNT and CDR2 YENEEA. J was trimmed by 1 base and V by 5 bases; bases with no gene match: 3. CDR3 length: 15 amino acids. In nucleotides, the CDR3 is TGTGCCAGCAGCCCAGGACAGGGGTCTGGAAACACCATATATTTT. Translating gives CASSPGQGSGNTIYF.